One T cell receptor (beta chain) is described in this entry. The antigen remains undetermined. This record belongs to a study of OX40 agonist ivuxolimab in advanced cancers. Broader study findings: Expanded clones were, on average, more numerous among CD8+ T cells than CD4+.

The CDR3 is 12 residues long. The V end lost 9 bases, the J end lost 6 bases, and 13 bases lay between the germline ends. Germline values: CDR1 LNHDA, CDR2 SQIVND (reference sequence). Only in-frame clones appear in the TCRdb table, and some are missing; sequencing was by immunoSEQ multiplex PCR. The sample lists more than 55,000 clones; roughly nine tenths were seen once. This sequence was found in an adult with an advanced solid tumor such as melanoma, head and neck, liver or kidney cancer. The sequences come from CD4+ or CD8+ T cells sorted from blood, collected in a trial of the OX40 agonist ivuxolimab. The chain has TRBV19 and TRBJ2-3; D not certain. The CDR3 coding sequence is TGTGCCAGCCGTAGTATGGTCGATACGCAGTATTTT. It specifies CASRSMVDTQYF.